Reported below is one T cell receptor (beta chain). CDR1 GTSNPN and CDR2 SVGIG come from the germline V gene (reference sequence). V shed 2 bases and J shed 2 bases, with 7 bases lying between them. The length of the CDR3 is 13 residues. The sample originates from a study of control samples from healthy donors and cancer patients. Profiled with immunoSEQ multiplex PCR; TCRdb holds only in-frame clones, not every one. The table includes about 97,000 clones, 75% to 90% detected once. The chain links TRBV30 to TRBJ1-3, with TRBD1 as a possible D gene (5 bases). The sequenced sample consisted of blood. The TCR comes from a man aged 25-45 years in good health. CDR3 nucleotides: TGTGCCTGGAGTATGGGGGCTGGAAACACCATATATTTT. It codes for CAWSMGAGNTIYF. The entire variable domain, with the rest obtained from reference TRBV30 and TRBJ1-3, is as follows: SQTIHQWPATLVQPVGSPLSLECTVEGTSNPNLYWYRQAAGRGLQLLFYSVGIGQISSEVPQNLSASRPQDRQFILSSKKLLLSDSGFYLCAWSMGAGNTIYFGEGSWLTVV.